Shown below are 23 T cell receptor beta chains from a single sample sequenced in a study of OX40 agonist ivuxolimab in advanced cancers. The method was the immunoSEQ multiplex PCR assay. TCRdb holds this immuneACCESS table with in-frame rearrangements only. Some clones are missing; in checked studies, unresolved V genes explain under half, and the rest has no known cause. The sample records 20,000 to 25,000 clones, over 75% of which are singletons. Of the sample, about 17% falls within the top ten clones. The sample in question was CD4+ or CD8+ T cells sorted from blood, obtained in a trial of the OX40 agonist ivuxolimab. Every receptor here comes from an adult with an advanced solid tumor such as melanoma, head and neck, liver or kidney cancer.

V and J are TRBV19 and TRBJ1-1, with TRBD1 as a possible D gene (5 bases). The germline V and J ends were trimmed by 0 bases and 1 base, with 12 bases remaining between them. Germline V lookup: CDR1 LNHDA, CDR2 SQIVND (reference sequence). The CDR3 extends over 16 amino acids. CDR3 in DNA: TGTGCCAGTAGTATAGATCTATTGGACACGAACACTGAAGCTTTCTTT. Amino acids: CASSIDLLDTNTEAFF.

This chain links TRBV5-6 with TRBJ2-7; tentative D call: TRBD2 (5 bases). The CDR3 is 16 residues long. The V end lost 2 bases, the J end lost 1 base, and 16 bases lay between the germline ends. CDR1 SGHDT and CDR2 YYEEEE come from the germline V gene. The CDR3 DNA is TGTGCCAGCAGCTTCCTCCGTGGAGGAGGATCCTACGAGCAGTACTTC. Its protein is CASSFLRGGGSYEQYF.

The chain is built from TRBV27 and TRBJ2-2; 10 bases map to TRBD1. The CDR3 length is 17 residues. The germline gives CDR1 MNHEY, CDR2 SMNVEV (reference sequence). The V and J ends lost 4 bases and 5 bases, in that order; junction bases with no gene match: 10. For the CDR3, the DNA is TGTGCCAGCAGTTCGACAGGGGGCTCCCTAATAACCGGGGAGCTGTTTTTT. This codes for CASSSTGGSLITGELFF.

The chain couples TRBV30 to TRBJ2-3; 9 bases line up with TRBD1. This CDR3 has 16 residues. Germline CDR1 and CDR2: GTSNPN and SVGIG (reference sequence). V lost 2 bases and J lost 2; bases outside the gene matches: 8. Written as DNA, the CDR3 is TGTGCCTGGAGTACCCCCGGGACAGGGACCACAGATACGCAGTATTTT. It translates to CAWSTPGTGTTDTQYF.

The table lists this clone with a count of one. The chain has TRBV13 and TRBJ2-5; D not resolved. The CDR3 has 14 amino acids. The V gene's germline CDR1 is PRHDT and CDR2 FYEKMQ (reference sequence). V lost 1 base and J 4 bases, leaving 10 bases between the germline ends. For the CDR3, the DNA is TGTGCCAGCAGCTTAGAGCTGGGTGGAGAGACCCAGTACTTC. Translating gives CASSLELGGETQYF.

The chain couples TRBV6-1 to TRBJ1-2; 7 nucleotides line up with TRBD1. Trimming took 2 bases from V and 4 from J; bases not matched to a gene: 7. Germline V gene data show CDR1 as MNHNS and CDR2 as SASEGT. CDR3 length: 15 amino acids. The CDR3 region is CASSETGAPFYGYTF. CDR3 DNA: TGTGCCAGCAGTGAAACAGGGGCCCCCTTCTATGGCTACACCTTC.

This rearrangement joins TRBV7-8 to TRBJ1-5; 11 bases match TRBD1. The ends lost 4 bases at V and 1 base at J; junction bases unmatched: 6. The CDR3 contains 17 residues. Looked up from germline, CDR1 is SGHVS and CDR2 is FQNEAQ. CDR3 nucleotides: TGTGCCAGCAGCTCGGGACAGGGGGATGTCAGCAATCAGCCCCAGCATTTT. Amino acids: CASSSGQGDVSNQPQHF.

CDR3: CAGKLAGGPDTQYF. The CDR3 nucleotides read TGTGCCGGGAAACTAGCGGGGGGGCCTGATACGCAGTATTTT. V is TRBV7-9 and J is TRBJ2-3; 13 bases are shared with TRBD2. The junction had 8 bases not matched to a gene; V was cut back by 11 bases and J by 6 bases. From germline, CDR1 is SEHNR and CDR2 FQNEAQ (reference sequence). The CDR3 is made up of 14 amino acids.

The chain couples TRBV2 to TRBJ1-5; tentatively, D is TRBD1 (5 bases). With 6 bases removed from V and 8 bases from J, the gap between germline ends came to 20 bases. This CDR3 region has 15 residues. Germline V lookup: CDR1 SNHLY, CDR2 FYNNEI. CDR3: CASSRLSGSFEPQHF. The CDR3 DNA follows: TGTGCCAGCAGCAGACTCTCAGGGTCCTTTGAGCCCCAGCATTTT.

DNA for the CDR3: TGTGCCAGCAGCTTAGGTCCGGAGCAGTTCTTC. Encoded protein: CASSLGPEQFF. The chain has TRBV11-3 and TRBJ2-1, with no clear D. The CDR3 has 11 amino acids. Germline values: CDR1 SGHNT, CDR2 YENEEA. V dropped 1 base and J dropped 10 bases, with 5 bases sitting between them.

The rearrangement joins TRBV2 to TRBJ2-7; D perhaps matches TRBD2 (7 bases). Trimming shortened V by 4 bases and J by 0 bases, and 10 bases separated the two germline ends. Germline CDR1 and CDR2: SNHLY and FYNNEI. The CDR3 is made up of 14 amino acids. The CDR3 loop reads CASSGGGLSYEQYF. The CDR3 bases are TGTGCCAGCAGTGGCGGGGGCCTCTCCTACGAGCAGTACTTC.

This clone appeared a single time. This rearrangement joins TRBV29-1 to TRBJ2-7, with D maybe TRBD1 (5 bases). The CDR3 is 13 residues long. From germline, CDR1 is SQVTM and CDR2 ANQGSEA. Trimming took 3 bases from V and 0 from J, leaving 9 bases between them. The CDR3 nucleotides read TGCAGCGTTGAGACAGCCGTCTCCTACGAGCAGTACTTC. Translated, it gives CSVETAVSYEQYF.

This chain uses TRBV7-9 with TRBJ1-1; 9 nucleotides align to TRBD1. The CDR3 runs to 14 residues. Trimming at V came to 5 bases and at J to 4 bases, leaving 5 bases not matched to a gene. Germline loops: CDR1 SEHNR, CDR2 FQNEAQ (reference sequence). Here the CDR3 DNA reads TGTGCCAGCAGCCTTGGACAGGGGAGCACTGAAGCTTTCTTT. Its protein is CASSLGQGSTEAFF.

The rearrangement joins TRBV30 to TRBJ2-2, with D maybe TRBD2 (5 bases). Between the trimmed V and J ends, which lost 2 bases and 5 bases, there was a span of 9 bases. This CDR3 has 13 amino acids. Germline V gene sequence: CDR1 GTSNPN, CDR2 SVGIG (reference sequence). CDR3 residues: CAWSRGNTGELFF. Written as DNA, the CDR3 is TGTGCCTGGAGTCGGGGAAATACCGGGGAGCTGTTTTTT. Combining the CDR3 with reference TRBV30 and TRBJ2-2 gives the whole variable domain SQTIHQWPATLVQPVGSPLSLECTVEGTSNPNLYWYRQAAGRGLQLLFYSVGIGQISSEVPQNLSASRPQDRQFILSSKKLLLSDSGFYLCAWSRGNTGELFFGEGSRLTVL.

V gene TRBV7-2 combines with J gene TRBJ1-2; no clear D gene. The CDR3 has 14 residues. V lost 0 bases, J lost 2 bases, and 7 bases lay in between. Germline assignment: CDR1 SGHTA and CDR2 FQGNSA. CDR3 DNA sequence: TGTGCCAGCAGCTTAGCGGCCGGGAACTATGGCTACACCTTC. Protein: CASSLAAGNYGYTF.

There are a few counts of this clone. The chain joins TRBV5-1 to TRBJ2-7; TRBD1 matches at 7 bases. This CDR3 region has 14 residues. Germline V gene sequence: CDR1 SGHRS, CDR2 YFSETQ. J lost 2 bases, V lost 3 bases, and 5 bases had no gene match. CDR3 region: CASSYTGVAYEQYF. CDR3 nucleotide sequence: TGCGCCAGCAGCTACACAGGGGTAGCCTACGAGCAGTACTTC.

This clone was seen a few times. The V gene is TRBV7-9, the J gene TRBJ1-6, with 9 bases that match TRBD1. The CDR3 length is 15 residues. Per germline, CDR1 SEHNR and CDR2 FQNEAQ (reference sequence). V shed 5 bases, J shed 9 bases, and the junction held 8 bases outside the gene matches. The CDR3 coding sequence is TGTGCCAGCAGCCCTGCGGGACAGGGTGGTTCACCCCTCCACTTT. Its translation: CASSPAGQGGSPLHF. Filled out from reference TRBV7-9 and TRBJ1-6, the complete variable domain reads DTGVSQNPRHKITKRGQNVTFRCDPISEHNRLYWYRQTLGQGPEFLTYFQNEAQLEKSRLLSDRFSAERPKGSFSTLEIQRTEQGDSAMYLCASSPAGQGGSPLHFGNGTRLTVT.

The chain couples TRBV19 to TRBJ1-1; tentatively, D is TRBD1 (5 bases). This CDR3 has 15 residues. CDR1 and CDR2 from the germline V gene are LNHDA and SQIVND (reference sequence). Between the trimmed V and J ends, which lost 6 bases and 1 base, there was a span of 15 bases. In nucleotides, the CDR3 is TGTGCCAGTAGAGCCACGGGGGTGGAGAACACTGAAGCTTTCTTT. This gives the protein CASRATGVENTEAFF.

By sample share, this clone is medium-sized. V and J are TRBV7-2 and TRBJ2-7; D is ambiguous. This CDR3 comprises 12 residues. V lost 3 bases and J 6 bases, leaving 9 bases between the germline ends. Germline CDR1 is SGHTA and CDR2 is FQGNSA. Here the CDR3 DNA reads TGTGCCAGCAGCTTGGAGTGGTCCGAGCAGTACTTC. Protein sequence: CASSLEWSEQYF.

The sample holds a few counts of this clone. V and J are TRBV7-9 and TRBJ1-2; 7 bases map to TRBD1. V was pared by 5 bases and J by 7 bases, with 10 bases of the junction left unmatched. Germline CDR1 is SEHNR and CDR2 is FQNEAQ (reference sequence). This CDR3 is built from 14 residues. This CDR3 is CASSTEGAGSGYTF. CDR3 bases: TGTGCCAGCAGCACGGAGGGGGCAGGGAGTGGCTACACCTTC.

The chain links TRBV7-2 to TRBJ1-6, with TRBD1 identical over 10 bases. V trimming: 5 bases; J trimming: 10 bases; junction bases outside the gene matches: 8. The CDR3 runs to 15 residues. Germline CDR1 reads SGHTA; CDR2 reads FQGNSA. The CDR3 nucleotides read TGTGCCAGCAGCCTAGGGGGACAGGGGACCTCACCCCTCCACTTT. This sequence encodes CASSLGGQGTSPLHF.

V usage is TRBV4-1 and J usage is TRBJ2-5, with D uncertain. V was clipped by 1 base and J by 0 bases, with 6 bases between them. Germline CDR1 and CDR2: MGHRA and YSYEKL. This CDR3 contains 14 residues. The CDR3 loop is CASSQGRNQETQYF. CDR3 sequence (DNA): TGCGCCAGCAGCCAAGGACGGAACCAAGAGACCCAGTACTTC.

This chain uses TRBV6-4 with TRBJ1-6; 8 bases map to TRBD1. After removal of 6 bases from V and 0 bases from J, the junction contained 10 bases not matched to a gene. CDR1 and CDR2 (germline): MRHNA, SNTAGT. This CDR3 is built from 18 residues. CDR3 sequence: CASRRTGTISSYNSPLHF. In DNA, the CDR3 is TGTGCCAGCAGGAGGACAGGGACGATAAGCTCCTATAATTCACCCCTCCACTTT.